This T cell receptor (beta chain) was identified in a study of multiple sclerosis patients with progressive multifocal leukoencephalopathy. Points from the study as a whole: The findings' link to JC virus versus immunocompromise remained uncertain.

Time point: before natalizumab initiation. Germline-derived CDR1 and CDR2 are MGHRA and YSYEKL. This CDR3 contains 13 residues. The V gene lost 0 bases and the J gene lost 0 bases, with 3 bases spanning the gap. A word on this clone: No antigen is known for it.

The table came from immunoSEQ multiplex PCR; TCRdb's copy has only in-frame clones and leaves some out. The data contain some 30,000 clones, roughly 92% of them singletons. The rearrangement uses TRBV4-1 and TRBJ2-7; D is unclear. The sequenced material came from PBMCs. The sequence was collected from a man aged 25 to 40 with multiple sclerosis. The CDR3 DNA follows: TGCGCCAGCAGCCAAGAAGGCTCCTACGAGCAGTACTTC. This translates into CASSQEGSYEQYF.